Included here is one T cell receptor (beta chain) sequence, with context. The data originate from a study of cytomegalovirus exposure and HLA in healthy donors. The PCR contained 60 Vbeta and 13 Jbeta primers. Assay: immunoSEQ multiplex PCR; the TCRdb copy retains only in-frame clones and omits some. The table records some 110,000 clones, roughly 15% of them present only once. Germline V gene sequence: CDR1 SEHNR, CDR2 FQNEAQ (reference sequence). The CDR3 has 17 residues. V lost 1 base, J lost 4 bases, and 19 bases lay in between. Sequencing was carried out using PBMCs. V usage is TRBV7-9 and J usage is TRBJ1-1, with D hard to call. This clonotype was sampled from a female donor in good health and CMV-seronegative. CDR3 nucleotide sequence: TGTGCCAGCAGCTTAGGAGGGTGGCCTCTGATTAGCACTGAAGCTTTCTTT. It translates to CASSLGGWPLISTEAFF.